Following are 27 T cell receptor beta chains from one sample sequenced in a study of T-cell memory formation after mild COVID-19. TCRdb re-called the 5' RACE reads through MiXCR, storing one row per CDR3 protein. This sample has around 210,000 distinct CDR3 sequences, with over 9% found just once. The specimen sequenced was PBMCs or a T cell subset sorted from them (not recorded which). These receptors were obtained from a man aged 18 to 30 who had mild COVID-19 (a few samples of this study predate the infection). Cell type and time point are not known.

The chain couples TRBV7-2 to TRBJ2-7, with 10 bases that match TRBD1. This CDR3 has 14 residues. Trimming removed 7 bases from V and 5 bases from J; junction bases left unmatched: 8. Germline loops: CDR1 SGHTA, CDR2 FQGNSA. The CDR3 coding sequence is TGTGCCAGCACCGTCGACAGGGGGCGCGACGAGCAGTACTTC. Translation gives CASTVDRGRDEQYF.

There are many counts of this clonotype. V is TRBV14 and J is TRBJ2-2; the D is unclear. Germline V CDR1 and CDR2: SGHDN, FVKESK. There are 15 residues in the CDR3. Trimming stripped 4 bases from V and 2 bases from J, with 11 bases between. Here the CDR3 reads CASSLEETNTGELFF. The CDR3 coding sequence is TGTGCCAGCAGCCTCGAGGAGACCAACACCGGGGAGCTGTTTTTT.

Comment on this clonotype: A much larger clone differs by one base, so this may be a read error. The V and J genes are TRBV12-3 or TRBV12-4 and TRBJ2-6; maybe TRBD1 (5 bases). CDR3 length: 14 residues. V was trimmed by 6 bases and J by 2 bases, leaving 8 bases between them. CDR3 protein: CASSDSAGANVLTF. CDR3 nucleotide sequence: TGTGCCAGCAGCGACAGCGCTGGGGCCAACGTCCTGACTTTC.

The chain recombines TRBV11-2 with TRBJ2-5, with 14 bases identical to TRBD2. J was trimmed by 5 bases and V by 0 bases; bases with no gene match: 8. The germline CDR1 and CDR2 sequences are SGHAT and FQNNGV. The CDR3 spans 18 residues. Written as DNA, the CDR3 is TGTGCCAGCAGCTTAGATCAGAGACTAGCGGGGGGGCCGGAGACCCAGTACTTC. Its protein product is CASSLDQRLAGGPETQYF.

The V and J genes are TRBV5-6 and TRBJ2-3; TRBD1 might be the D (5 bases). Germline CDR1 reads SGHDT; CDR2 reads YYEEEE. Trimming shortened V by 5 bases and J by 2 bases, and 15 bases separated the two germline ends. The CDR3 is made up of 15 amino acids. CDR3 sequence reads: CASSLRVPFTDTQYF. In DNA, the CDR3 is TGTGCCAGCAGTCTCAGGGTCCCTTTCACAGATACGCAGTATTTT. Looking up the rest from reference TRBV5-6 and TRBJ2-3 gives the full variable domain: DAGVTQSPTHLIKTRGQQVTLRCSPKSGHDTVSWYQQALGQGPQFIFQYYEEEERQRGNFPDRFSGHQFPNYSSELNVNALLLGDSALYLCASSLRVPFTDTQYFGPGTRLTVL.

The rearrangement joins TRBV24-1 to TRBJ2-5; D remains unclear. The CDR3 has 16 amino acids. V was trimmed by 0 bases and J by 2 bases, leaving 12 bases between them. In germline, CDR1 is KGHDR, CDR2 SFDVKD. CDR3 sequence (DNA): TGTGCCACCAGTGATTTGCATGGCGGAGATCAAGAGACCCAGTACTTC. This codes for CATSDLHGGDQETQYF.

This clonotype was seen only a few times. This rearrangement joins TRBV20-1 to TRBJ2-3; D might be TRBD1 or TRBD2, each matching 8 bases. The CDR3 has 17 residues. The V and J ends lost 3 bases and 0 bases respectively, with 19 bases between them. Germline V gene lookup returns CDR1 DFQATT and CDR2 SNEGSKA (reference sequence). CDR3 loop: CSASAGGGGSSTDTQYF. The CDR3 bases are TGCAGTGCTAGCGCAGGGGGCGGGGGGTCTAGCACAGATACGCAGTATTTT.

This rearrangement joins TRBV5-1 to TRBJ2-1, with 7 bases that match TRBD1. The CDR3 runs 16 residues. Germline lookup yields CDR1 SGHRS and CDR2 YFSETQ. With V trimmed by 5 bases and J by 9 bases, 17 bases remained unmatched. The CDR3 loop is CASRGSTGTARGEQFF. CDR3 DNA: TGCGCCAGCAGGGGTTCCACCGGGACAGCCAGGGGTGAGCAGTTCTTC.

The rearrangement joins TRBV3-1 to TRBJ1-5, with D uncertain. The ends were cut back, 0 bases at V and 7 bases at J, with 10 bases in the middle. Per the germline V gene, CDR1 is LGHDT and CDR2 is YNNKEL (reference sequence). The CDR3 spans 14 residues. The CDR3 here is CASSQDVGNQPQHF. The CDR3 nucleotides are TGTGCCAGCAGCCAAGATGTGGGTAACCAGCCCCAGCATTTT.

The chain links TRBV20-1 to TRBJ2-3; D is possibly TRBD1 or TRBD2 (5 bases each). Germline CDR1 is DFQATT and CDR2 is SNEGSKA (reference sequence). This CDR3 spans 12 amino acids. Trimming removed 6 bases at V and 6 bases at J, with 13 bases between. CDR3 sequence (DNA): TGCAGTGCCGGGACCCCGAGGGATACGCAGTATTTT. The encoded protein is CSAGTPRDTQYF.

This clonotype was detected only a few times. The chain carries TRBV18 and TRBJ2-5; D is perhaps TRBD1 (5 bases). Trimming removed 8 bases from V and 3 bases from J, with 13 bases in between. The CDR3 consists of 13 residues. Germline lookup yields CDR1 KGHSH and CDR2 LQKENI. The CDR3 protein is CASVSQEKETQYF. The CDR3 DNA follows: TGTGCCAGCGTTTCACAGGAGAAAGAGACCCAGTACTTC.

The chain combines TRBV2 with TRBJ2-7; D unresolved. This CDR3 is 13 amino acids long. The V and J ends lost 8 bases and 6 bases respectively, with 17 bases between them. In germline, CDR1 is SNHLY, CDR2 FYNNEI. The CDR3 sequence is CASPFDKGSEQYF. The CDR3 nucleotides read TGTGCCAGCCCCTTTGACAAGGGTAGCGAGCAGTACTTC.

This clonotype was counted at least ten times. The chain links TRBV7-2 to TRBJ2-1; D is perhaps TRBD1 or TRBD2 (5 bases each). The CDR3 contains 13 residues. Per the germline V gene, CDR1 is SGHTA and CDR2 is FQGNSA. The V and J ends lost 4 bases and 5 bases respectively, with 9 bases between them. The CDR3 sequence: CASSWGRHNEQFF. As DNA, the CDR3 is TGTGCCAGCAGCTGGGGACGGCACAATGAGCAGTTCTTC.

This clonotype was counted a few times. The chain couples TRBV6-5 to TRBJ1-2, with TRBD1 matching over 9 bases. The CDR3 length is 15 residues. Germline V gene lookup returns CDR1 MNHEY and CDR2 SVGAGI. Trimming removed 2 bases from V and 4 bases from J; junction bases left unmatched: 5. The DNA of the CDR3 is TGTGCCAGCAGTTACAAGGGACAGGGAGTCTATGGCTACACCTTC. Residues: CASSYKGQGVYGYTF.

This clonotype was seen only a few times. The gene calls are TRBV29-1 and TRBJ1-2; no clear D. With 3 bases removed from V and 7 bases from J, the gap between germline ends came to 9 bases. CDR1 and CDR2 from the germline V gene are SQVTM and ANQGSEA. The CDR3 contains 11 residues. CDR3 sequence: CSVDASRGYTF. Written as DNA, the CDR3 is TGCAGCGTTGATGCCAGTCGTGGCTACACCTTC.

Regarding this clonotype: Its ends do not fully match the called genes, so a read error is possible. The V call is TRBV7-3, the J call TRBJ1-2; 9 nucleotides agree with TRBD1. Germline-derived CDR1 and CDR2 are SGHTA and FQGTGA. CDR3 length: 16 amino acids. The CDR3 bases are TGTGCCAGCAGCCTAACGGGACAGGGAGGGTACTATGGCTACACCTTC. Translation: CASSLTGQGGYYGYTF.

Ten or more counts support this clonotype. The V call is TRBV4-1, the J call TRBJ1-3; unclear D gene. The CDR3 runs 18 residues. From germline, CDR1 is MGHRA and CDR2 YSYEKL. The V gene lost 5 bases and the J gene lost 0 bases, with 20 bases spanning the gap. The CDR3 DNA follows: TGCGCCAGCAGCTTCTACAAATTCGACCGGAGCTCTGGAAACACCATATATTTT. This translates into CASSFYKFDRSSGNTIYF.

This clonotype was detected many times. The CDR3 region is CASSPGGSGGGYTF. The CDR3 DNA follows: TGTGCCAGCAGTCCGGGGGGTTCCGGGGGCGGCTACACCTTC. This rearrangement joins TRBV12-3 or TRBV12-4 to TRBJ1-2; D is perhaps TRBD1 (6 bases). The CDR3 contains 14 residues. V lost 5 bases and J lost 8, with 18 bases in between.

This clonotype showed up just a few times. The chain employs TRBV5-1 and TRBJ2-7; TRBD2 aligns across 12 bases. There are 15 residues in the CDR3. Per germline, CDR1 SGHRS and CDR2 YFSETQ. The J segment lost 2 bases and the V segment lost 4 bases, leaving 4 bases of the junction unmatched. CDR3 loop: CASSAGLAGTYEQYF. The CDR3 region has the DNA TGCGCCAGCAGCGCGGGACTAGCGGGCACCTACGAGCAGTACTTC.

There are a few counts of this clonotype. The chain couples TRBV5-1 to TRBJ1-1; D not resolved. CDR3 size: 13 residues. CDR1 is SGHRS and CDR2 is YFSETQ in the germline V gene. V shed 4 bases and J shed 1 base, with 8 bases lying between them. CDR3: CASSRAWNTEAFF. CDR3 nucleotides: TGCGCCAGCAGCCGGGCCTGGAACACTGAAGCTTTCTTT.

The rearrangement uses TRBV5-1 and TRBJ2-5; D may match TRBD1 or TRBD2 (6 bases each). The V end was cut by 7 bases, the J end by 5 bases, with 18 bases between. The CDR3 is 14 residues long. The germline gives CDR1 SGHRS, CDR2 YFSETQ. The CDR3 protein is CASYPPTGRETQYF. CDR3 in DNA: TGCGCCAGCTACCCTCCAACAGGGAGGGAGACCCAGTACTTC.

This sequence joins TRBV5-5 and TRBJ2-5; 10 bases match TRBD1. After removal of 0 bases from V and 3 bases from J, the junction contained 5 bases not matched to a gene. This CDR3 comprises 16 residues. From germline, CDR1 is SGHKS and CDR2 YYEKEE (reference sequence). CDR3 amino acids: CASSLAPGQGKETQYF. CDR3 in DNA: TGTGCCAGCAGCTTGGCCCCGGGACAGGGGAAAGAGACCCAGTACTTC. The whole variable domain, remainder taken from reference TRBV5-5 and TRBJ2-5, is DAGVTQSPTHLIKTRGQQVTLRCSPISGHKSVSWYQQVLGQGPQFIFQYYEKEERGRGNFPDRFSARQFPNYSSELNVNALLLGDSALYLCASSLAPGQGKETQYFGPGTRLLVL.

The table lists this clonotype with many counts. The chain uses TRBV7-8 and TRBJ2-3; D is possibly TRBD2 (5 bases). V gave up 1 base and J gave up 3 bases, with 11 bases separating them. CDR3 length: 15 residues. From germline, CDR1 is SGHVS and CDR2 FQNEAQ. CDR3 in DNA: TGTGCCAGCAGCTTAGGCGGCGGAGGTACAGATACGCAGTATTTT. Its translation is CASSLGGGGTDTQYF.

The chain recombines TRBV20-1 with TRBJ2-3; 11 bases fit TRBD2. This CDR3 has 15 residues. Losses at the gene ends were 5 bases for V and 6 bases for J; bases not matched to a gene: 10. Germline loops: CDR1 DFQATT, CDR2 SNEGSKA (reference sequence). The chain's CDR3 is CSAPYGTSGHDTQYF. The CDR3 coding sequence is TGCAGTGCTCCTTACGGGACTAGCGGTCATGATACGCAGTATTTT.

This clonotype has just a few counts. The chain joins TRBV5-1 to TRBJ2-7, with D possibly matching TRBD1 (6 bases). The CDR3 loop spans 14 amino acids. Germline lookup yields CDR1 SGHRS and CDR2 YFSETQ. V lost 1 base and J 6 bases, leaving 14 bases between the germline ends. In DNA, the CDR3 is TGCGCCAGCAGCTTGACAGGGATTACGGGCGAGCAGTACGTC. Its protein product is CASSLTGITGEQYV.

A few counts support this clonotype. The chain joins TRBV29-1 to TRBJ1-3; D perhaps matches TRBD1 (5 bases). The CDR3 totals 11 residues. Germline V gene lookup returns CDR1 SQVTM and CDR2 ANQGSEA. Trimming left V 4 bases short and J 8 bases short, with 9 bases between. CDR3 sequence reads: CSVAWGHTIYF. The CDR3 DNA is TGCAGCGTTGCGTGGGGCCACACCATATATTTT.

This chain joins TRBV6-5 and TRBJ2-7; the D gene is possibly TRBD1 (6 bases). The ends were cut back, 6 bases at V and 5 bases at J, with 17 bases in the middle. The germline CDR1 and CDR2 sequences are MNHEY and SVGAGI. The CDR3 is 14 amino acids. The CDR3 spells CASRTTGFAHEQYV. CDR3 coding DNA: TGTGCCAGCAGGACCACAGGGTTCGCCCACGAGCAGTACGTC.